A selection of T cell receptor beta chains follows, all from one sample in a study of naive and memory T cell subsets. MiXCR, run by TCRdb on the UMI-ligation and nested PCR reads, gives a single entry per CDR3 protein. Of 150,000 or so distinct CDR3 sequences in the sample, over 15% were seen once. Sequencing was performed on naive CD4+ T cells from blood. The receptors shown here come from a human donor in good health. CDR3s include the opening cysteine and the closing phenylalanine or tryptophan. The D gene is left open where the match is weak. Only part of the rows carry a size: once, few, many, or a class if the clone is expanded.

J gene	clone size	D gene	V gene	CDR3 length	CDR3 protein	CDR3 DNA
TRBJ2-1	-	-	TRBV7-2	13	CASSLAAIGLQFF	TGTGCCAGCAGCTTAGCGGCTATTGGGCTGCAGTTCTTC
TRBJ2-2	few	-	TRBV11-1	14	CASSLVSASGELFF	TGTGCCAGCAGCTTAGTGTCGGCGAGCGGGGAGCTGTTTTTT
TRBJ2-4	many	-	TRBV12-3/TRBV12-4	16	CASSFSPALTVGIQYF	TGTGCCAGCAGTTTTTCTCCGGCCCTCACAGTGGGCATTCAGTACTTC
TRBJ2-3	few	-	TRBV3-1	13	CASSPTGTDTQYF	TGTGCCAGCAGCCCCACGGGCACAGATACGCAGTATTTT
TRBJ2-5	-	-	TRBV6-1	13	CASRGPGQETQYF	TGTGCCAGCAGGGGTCCAGGGCAAGAGACCCAGTACTTC
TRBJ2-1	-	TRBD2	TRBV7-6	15	CASSLAGLAGNEQFF	TGTGCCAGCAGCTTAGCAGGACTAGCGGGCAATGAGCAGTTCTTC
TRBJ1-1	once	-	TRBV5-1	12	CASSLWNTEAFF	TGCGCCAGCAGCTTGTGGAACACTGAAGCTTTCTTT
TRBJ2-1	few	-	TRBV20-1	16	CSARDVRLTSYNEQFF	TGCAGTGCTAGAGATGTTCGTCTGACGTCCTACAATGAGCAGTTCTTC
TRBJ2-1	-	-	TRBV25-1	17	CASSAVTGTDSYNEQFF	TGTGCCAGCAGTGCAGTAACCGGGACCGATTCCTACAATGAGCAGTTCTTC
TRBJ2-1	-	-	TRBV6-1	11	CAGLMGNEQFF	TGTGCCGGCCTGATGGGGAATGAGCAGTTCTTC
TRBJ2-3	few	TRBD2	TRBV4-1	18	CASSQDRTSARPTDTQYF	TGCGCCAGCAGCCAAGATCGCACTAGCGCCCGACCCACAGATACGCAGTATTTT
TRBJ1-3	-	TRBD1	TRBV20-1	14	CSATDRGNGNTIYF	TGCAGTGCTACGGACAGGGGGAATGGAAACACCATATATTTT
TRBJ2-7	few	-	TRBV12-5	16	CASGPHILGFPGEQYF	TGTGCTAGTGGCCCTCACATCCTAGGTTTCCCCGGCGAGCAGTACTTC
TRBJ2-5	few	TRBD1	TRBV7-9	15	CASRLQGAGQETQYF	TGTGCCAGCAGACTGCAGGGGGCGGGGCAAGAGACCCAGTACTTC
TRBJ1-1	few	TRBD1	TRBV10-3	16	CAIRGKDRALNTEAFF	TGTGCCATCAGGGGAAAGGACAGGGCCTTGAACACTGAAGCTTTCTTT
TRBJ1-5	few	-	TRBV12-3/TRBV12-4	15	CASSFFSDGNQPQHF	TGTGCCAGCAGTTTTTTCAGCGACGGCAATCAGCCCCAGCATTTT
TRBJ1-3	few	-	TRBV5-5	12	CASSKTANTIYF	TGTGCCAGCAGCAAGACTGCAAACACCATATATTTT
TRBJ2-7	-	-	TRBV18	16	CASSPLATSRAGEQYF	TGTGCCAGCTCACCCTTAGCGACAAGTAGAGCGGGCGAGCAGTACTTC
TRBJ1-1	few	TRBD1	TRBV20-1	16	CSARILWDRGWTEAFF	TGCAGTGCTAGGATTCTTTGGGACAGGGGATGGACTGAAGCTTTCTTT
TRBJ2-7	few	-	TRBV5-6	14	CASSFDSPYYEQYF	TGTGCCAGCAGCTTCGACAGCCCGTACTACGAGCAGTACTTC
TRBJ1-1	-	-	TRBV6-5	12	CASSRQNTEAFF	TGTGCCAGCAGCAGACAGAACACTGAAGCTTTCTTT
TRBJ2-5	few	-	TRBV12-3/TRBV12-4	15	CASSLETAGQETQYF	TGTGCCAGCAGTTTAGAGACGGCGGGGCAAGAGACCCAGTACTTC
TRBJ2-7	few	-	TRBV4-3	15	CASSQDFNYVYEQYF	TGCGCCAGCAGCCAAGATTTTAACTATGTCTACGAGCAGTACTTC
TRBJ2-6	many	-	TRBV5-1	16	CASSLGQESGANVLTF	TGCGCCAGCAGCTTGGGACAGGAGTCCGGGGCCAACGTCCTGACTTTC
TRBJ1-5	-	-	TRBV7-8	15	CASSLRDQGNQPQHF	TGTGCCAGCAGCTTAAGGGATCAGGGCAATCAGCCCCAGCATTTT
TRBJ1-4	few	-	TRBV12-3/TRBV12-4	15	CASTRDAATNEKLFF	TGTGCCAGCACCCGGGACGCCGCAACTAATGAAAAACTGTTTTTT
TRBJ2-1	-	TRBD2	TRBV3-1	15	CASSQTLADYNEQFF	TGTGCCAGCAGCCAAACCCTAGCGGACTACAATGAGCAGTTCTTC
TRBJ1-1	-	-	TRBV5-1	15	CASSLVGRLDTEAFF	TGCGCCAGCAGCTTAGTTGGTCGCCTTGACACTGAAGCTTTCTTT
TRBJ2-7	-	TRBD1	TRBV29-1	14	CSVGVAGGHYEQYF	TGCAGCGTTGGTGTGGCAGGGGGCCACTACGAGCAGTACTTC
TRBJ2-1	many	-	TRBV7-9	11	CASSTVGEQFF	TGTGCCAGCAGCACTGTGGGAGAGCAGTTCTTC
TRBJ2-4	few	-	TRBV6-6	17	CASSYSIEGWAKNIQYF	TGTGCCAGCAGTTACTCGATAGAGGGGTGGGCCAAAAACATTCAGTACTTC
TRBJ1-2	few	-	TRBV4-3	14	CASSQEWQGHGYTF	TGCGCCAGCAGCCAAGAATGGCAGGGGCATGGCTACACCTTC
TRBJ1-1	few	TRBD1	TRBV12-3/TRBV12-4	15	CASSIRGEGSTEAFF	TGTGCCAGCAGTATCAGGGGGGAGGGAAGCACTGAAGCTTTCTTT
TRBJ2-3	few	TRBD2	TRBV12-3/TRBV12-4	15	CASSAVAGGADTQYF	TGTGCCAGCAGTGCCGTAGCGGGAGGCGCAGATACGCAGTATTTT
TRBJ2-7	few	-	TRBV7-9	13	CASSLRATYEQYF	TGTGCCAGCAGCTTACGAGCCACCTACGAGCAGTACTTC
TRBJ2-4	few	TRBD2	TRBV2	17	CASSERSIAGVGNIQYF	TGTGCCAGCAGTGAAAGGAGTATAGCGGGAGTTGGAAACATTCAGTACTTC
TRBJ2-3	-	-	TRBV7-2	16	CASSPVGGVGTDTQYF	TGTGCCAGCAGCCCCGTAGGGGGAGTGGGCACAGATACGCAGTATTTT
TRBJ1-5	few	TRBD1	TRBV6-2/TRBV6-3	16	CASSPGTGGINQPQHF	TGTGCCAGCAGTCCCGGGACAGGGGGCATTAATCAGCCCCAGCATTTT
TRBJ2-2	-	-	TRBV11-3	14	CASSQGHPTGELFF	TGTGCCAGCAGTCAGGGACACCCCACCGGGGAGCTGTTTTTT
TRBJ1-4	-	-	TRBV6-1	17	CASLPAETRSTNEKLFF	TGTGCCAGCCTGCCGGCAGAGACAAGATCAACTAATGAAAAACTGTTTTTT
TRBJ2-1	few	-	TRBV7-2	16	CASSLSSGPSYNEQFF	TGTGCCAGCAGCTTAAGTAGCGGCCCCTCCTACAATGAGCAGTTCTTC
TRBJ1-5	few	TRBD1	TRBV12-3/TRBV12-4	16	CASSPSPGGGNQPQHF	TGTGCCAGCAGTCCAAGCCCAGGGGGTGGCAATCAGCCCCAGCATTTT